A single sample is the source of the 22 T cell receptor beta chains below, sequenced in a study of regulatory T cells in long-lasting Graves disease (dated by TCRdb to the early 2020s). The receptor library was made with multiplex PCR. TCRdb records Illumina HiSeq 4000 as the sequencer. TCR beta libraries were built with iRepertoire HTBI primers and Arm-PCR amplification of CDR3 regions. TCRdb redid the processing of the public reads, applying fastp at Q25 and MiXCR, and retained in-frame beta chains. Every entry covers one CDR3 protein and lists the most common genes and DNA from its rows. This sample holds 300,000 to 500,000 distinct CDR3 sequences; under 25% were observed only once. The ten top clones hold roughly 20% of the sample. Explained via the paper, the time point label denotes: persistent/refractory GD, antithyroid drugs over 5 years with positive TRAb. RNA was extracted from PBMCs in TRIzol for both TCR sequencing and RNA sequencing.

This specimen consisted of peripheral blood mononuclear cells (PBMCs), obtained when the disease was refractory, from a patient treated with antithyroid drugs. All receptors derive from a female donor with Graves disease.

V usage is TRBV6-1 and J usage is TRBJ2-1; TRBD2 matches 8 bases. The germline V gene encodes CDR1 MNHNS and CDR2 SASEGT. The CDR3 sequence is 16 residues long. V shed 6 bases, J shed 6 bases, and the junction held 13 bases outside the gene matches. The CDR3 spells CASRRLAGLAGNEQFF. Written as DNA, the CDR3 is TGTGCCAGCAGAAGATTAGCGGGATTGGCCGGCAATGAGCAGTTCTTC.

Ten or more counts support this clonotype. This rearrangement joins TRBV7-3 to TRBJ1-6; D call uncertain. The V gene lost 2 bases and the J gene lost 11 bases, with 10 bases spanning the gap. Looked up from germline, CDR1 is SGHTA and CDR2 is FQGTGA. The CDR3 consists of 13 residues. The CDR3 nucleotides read TGTGCCAGCAGCTTAGATGGGTCACCACCCCTCCACTTT. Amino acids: CASSLDGSPPLHF.

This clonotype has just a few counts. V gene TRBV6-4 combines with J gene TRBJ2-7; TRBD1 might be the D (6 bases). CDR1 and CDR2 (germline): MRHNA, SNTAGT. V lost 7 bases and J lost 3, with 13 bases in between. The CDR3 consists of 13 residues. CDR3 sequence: CASTMDSYYEQYF. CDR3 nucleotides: TGTGCCAGCACTATGGACAGTTACTACGAGCAGTACTTC.

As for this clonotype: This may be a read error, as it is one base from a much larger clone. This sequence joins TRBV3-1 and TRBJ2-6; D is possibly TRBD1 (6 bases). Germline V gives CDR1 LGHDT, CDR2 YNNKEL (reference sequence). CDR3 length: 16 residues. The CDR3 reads CAGSQRGGSGANVLTF. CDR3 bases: TGTGCCGGCAGCCAGAGAGGGGGCTCTGGGGCCAACGTCCTGACTTTC. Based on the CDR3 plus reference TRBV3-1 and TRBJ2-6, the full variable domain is DTAVSQTPKYLVTQMGNDKSIKCEQNLGHDTMYWYKQDSKKFLKIMFSYNNKELIINETVPNRFSPKSPDKAHLNLHINSLELGDSAVYFCAGSQRGGSGANVLTFGAGSRLTVL.

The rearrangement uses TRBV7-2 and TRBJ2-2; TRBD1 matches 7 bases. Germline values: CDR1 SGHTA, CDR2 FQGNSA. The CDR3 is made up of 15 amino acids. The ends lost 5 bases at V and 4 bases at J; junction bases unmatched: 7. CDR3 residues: CASSGSGTATGELFF. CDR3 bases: TGTGCCAGCAGCGGCTCCGGGACAGCCACCGGGGAGCTGTTTTTT. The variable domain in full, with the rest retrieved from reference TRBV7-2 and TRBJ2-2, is GAGVSQSPSNKVTEKGKDVELRCDPISGHTALYWYRQSLGQGLEFLIYFQGNSAPDKSGLPSDRFSAERTGGSVSTLTIQRTQQEDSAVYLCASSGSGTATGELFFGEGSRLTVL.

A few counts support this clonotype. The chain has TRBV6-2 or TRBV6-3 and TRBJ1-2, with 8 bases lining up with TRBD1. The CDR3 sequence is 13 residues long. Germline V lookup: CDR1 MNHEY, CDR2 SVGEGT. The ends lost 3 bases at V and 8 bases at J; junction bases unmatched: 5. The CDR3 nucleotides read TGTGCCAGCAGTTATACACAGGGGGGCGGCTACACCTTC. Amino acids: CASSYTQGGGYTF.

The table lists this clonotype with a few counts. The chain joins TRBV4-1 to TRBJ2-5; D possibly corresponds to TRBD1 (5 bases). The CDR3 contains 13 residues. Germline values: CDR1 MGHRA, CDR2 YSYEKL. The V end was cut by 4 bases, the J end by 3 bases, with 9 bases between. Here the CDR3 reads CASSPPQEETQYF. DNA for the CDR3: TGCGCCAGCAGCCCTCCACAGGAAGAGACCCAGTACTTC.

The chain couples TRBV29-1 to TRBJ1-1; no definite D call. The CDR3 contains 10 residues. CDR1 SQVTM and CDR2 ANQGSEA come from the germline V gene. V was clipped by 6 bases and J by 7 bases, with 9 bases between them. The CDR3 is CSVLDGEAFF. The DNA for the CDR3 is TGCAGCGTCTTGGACGGTGAAGCTTTCTTT.

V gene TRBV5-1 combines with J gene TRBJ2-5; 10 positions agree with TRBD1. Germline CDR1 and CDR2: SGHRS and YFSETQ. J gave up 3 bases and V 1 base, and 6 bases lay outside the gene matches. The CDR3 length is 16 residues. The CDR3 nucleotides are TGCGCCAGCAGCTTGAGTTTCGGGACAGGGGAAGAGACCCAGTACTTC. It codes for CASSLSFGTGEETQYF.

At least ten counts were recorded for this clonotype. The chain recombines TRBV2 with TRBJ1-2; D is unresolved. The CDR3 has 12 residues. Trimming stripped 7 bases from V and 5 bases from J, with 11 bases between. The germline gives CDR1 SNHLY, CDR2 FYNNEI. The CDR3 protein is CASKSSRYGYTF. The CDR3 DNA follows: TGTGCCAGCAAATCCTCGAGGTATGGCTACACCTTC.

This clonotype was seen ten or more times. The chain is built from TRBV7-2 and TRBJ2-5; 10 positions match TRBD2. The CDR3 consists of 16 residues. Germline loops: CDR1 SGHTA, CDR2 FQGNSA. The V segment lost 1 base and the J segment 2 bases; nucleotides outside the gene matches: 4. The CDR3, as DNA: TGTGCCAGCAGCTTAGTTCCAGCGGGAGGGCAAGAGACCCAGTACTTC. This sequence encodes CASSLVPAGGQETQYF.

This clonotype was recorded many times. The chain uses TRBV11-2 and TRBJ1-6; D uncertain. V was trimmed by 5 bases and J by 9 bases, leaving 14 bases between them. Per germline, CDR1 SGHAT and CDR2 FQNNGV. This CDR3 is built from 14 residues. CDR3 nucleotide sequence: TGTGCCAGCAGCCGCTTAAGGGAAGGTTCACCCCTCCACTTT. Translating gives CASSRLREGSPLHF.

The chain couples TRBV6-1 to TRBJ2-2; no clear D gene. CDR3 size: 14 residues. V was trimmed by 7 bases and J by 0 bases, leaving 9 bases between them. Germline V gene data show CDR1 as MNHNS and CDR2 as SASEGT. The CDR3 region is CASKNNANTGELFF. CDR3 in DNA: TGTGCCAGCAAGAATAACGCGAACACCGGGGAGCTGTTTTTT.

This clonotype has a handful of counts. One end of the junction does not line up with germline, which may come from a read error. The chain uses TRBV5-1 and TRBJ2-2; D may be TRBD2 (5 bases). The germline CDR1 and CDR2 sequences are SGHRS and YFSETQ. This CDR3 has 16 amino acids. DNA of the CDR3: TGCGCCAGCAGCCCGCCGGTACCAGAGCACACCGGGGAGCCGTTTTTT. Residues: CASSPPVPEHTGEPFF.

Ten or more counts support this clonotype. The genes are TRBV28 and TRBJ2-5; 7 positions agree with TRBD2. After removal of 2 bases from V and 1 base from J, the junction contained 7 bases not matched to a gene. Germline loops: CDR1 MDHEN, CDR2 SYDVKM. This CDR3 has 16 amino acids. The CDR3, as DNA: TGTGCCAGCAGTTTAATTGCGGGAGAGCTCCAAGAGACCCAGTACTTC. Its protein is CASSLIAGELQETQYF.

The CDR3 region is CASGFEASFLDTQYF. The CDR3 DNA sequence: TGTGCTAGTGGTTTTGAGGCCAGCTTTTTGGATACGCAGTATTTT. This sequence joins TRBV12-5 and TRBJ2-3; the D is unclear. V was shortened by 3 bases and J by 6 bases, with 16 bases between the two germline ends. Germline assignment: CDR1 LGHNT and CDR2 FRNRAP. CDR3 length: 15 residues. The full variable domain, in which reference TRBV12-5 and TRBJ2-3 provide the parts outside the CDR3, is DARVTQTPRHKVTEMGQEVTMRCQPILGHNTVFWYRQTMMQGLELLAYFRNRAPLDDSGMPKDRFSAEMPDATLATLKIQPSEPRDSAVYFCASGFEASFLDTQYFGPGTRLTVL.

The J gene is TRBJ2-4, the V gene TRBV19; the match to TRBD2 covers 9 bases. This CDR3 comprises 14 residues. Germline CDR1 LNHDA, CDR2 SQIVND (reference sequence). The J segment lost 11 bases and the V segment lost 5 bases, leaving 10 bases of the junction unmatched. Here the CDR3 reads CASSVDSGSVVQYF. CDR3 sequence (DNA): TGTGCCAGTAGTGTCGATAGCGGGAGTGTTGTTCAGTACTTC.

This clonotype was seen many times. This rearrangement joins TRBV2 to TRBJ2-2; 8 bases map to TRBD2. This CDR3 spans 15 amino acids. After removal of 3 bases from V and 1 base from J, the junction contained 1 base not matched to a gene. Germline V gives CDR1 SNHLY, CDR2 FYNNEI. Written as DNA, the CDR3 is TGTGCCAGCAGTGAGACTAGCGTGAACACCGGGGAGCTGTTTTTT. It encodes CASSETSVNTGELFF.

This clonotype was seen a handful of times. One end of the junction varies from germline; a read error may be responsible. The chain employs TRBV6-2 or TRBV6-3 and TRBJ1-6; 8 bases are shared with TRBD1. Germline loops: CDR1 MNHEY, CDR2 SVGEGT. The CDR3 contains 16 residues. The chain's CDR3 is CTSSFRQGPGNSPLHF. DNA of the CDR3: TGTACCAGCAGTTTTCGACAGGGGCCCGGTAATTCACCCCTCCACTTT.

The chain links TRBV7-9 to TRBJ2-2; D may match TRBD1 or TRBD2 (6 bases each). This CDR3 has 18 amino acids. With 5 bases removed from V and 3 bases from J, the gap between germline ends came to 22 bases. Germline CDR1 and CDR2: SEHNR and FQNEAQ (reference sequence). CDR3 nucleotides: TGTGCCAGCAGCCAAAGCAAGGCAAAAAGGGGGGACACCGGGGAGCTGTTTTTT. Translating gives CASSQSKAKRGDTGELFF.

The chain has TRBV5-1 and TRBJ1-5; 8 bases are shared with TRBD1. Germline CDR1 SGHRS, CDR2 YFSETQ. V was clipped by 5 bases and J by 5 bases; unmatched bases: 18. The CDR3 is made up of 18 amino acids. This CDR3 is CASRGGSQGAPWDQPQHF. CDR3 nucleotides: TGCGCCAGCAGGGGGGGGTCCCAGGGGGCCCCCTGGGATCAGCCCCAGCATTTT. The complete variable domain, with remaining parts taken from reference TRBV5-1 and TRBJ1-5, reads KAGVTQTPRYLIKTRGQQVTLSCSPISGHRSVSWYQQTPGQGLQFLFEYFSETQRNKGNFPGRFSGRQFSNSRSEMNVSTLELGDSALYLCASRGGSQGAPWDQPQHFGDGTRLSIL.

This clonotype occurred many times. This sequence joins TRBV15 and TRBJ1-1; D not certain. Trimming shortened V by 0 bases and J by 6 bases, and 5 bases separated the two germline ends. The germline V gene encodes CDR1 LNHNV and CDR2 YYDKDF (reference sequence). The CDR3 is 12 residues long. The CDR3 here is CATSREGSEAFF. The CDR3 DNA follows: TGTGCCACCAGCAGAGAGGGGTCTGAAGCTTTCTTT.